The next 4 T cell receptor beta chains were all read from a single sample in a study of response to subunit inactivated influenza vaccine. TCRdb ran MiXCR on the RT-PCR reads and lists one entry per CDR3 protein. The sample holds about half a million distinct CDR3 sequences, approximately 7.7% seen once. The sequenced sample was PBMCs from blood, obtained about 23 months after vaccination. These receptors all stem from a man between 50 and 75 years old who received an inactivated influenza vaccine.

The sample holds a few counts of this clonotype. The rearrangement uses TRBV10-3 and TRBJ1-2, with TRBD1 identical over 7 bases. The CDR3 is 14 amino acids. CDR1 ENHRY and CDR2 SYGVKD come from the germline V gene. Trimming removed 3 bases from V and 4 bases from J; junction bases left unmatched: 5. The CDR3 loop is CAISDPRGPYGYTF. Here the CDR3 DNA reads TGTGCCATCAGTGACCCGAGGGGGCCCTATGGCTACACCTTC.

This clonotype was found a few times. The V and J genes are TRBV20-1 and TRBJ2-1, with TRBD2 matching 10 bases. The length of the CDR3 is 15 residues. Germline V gives CDR1 DFQATT, CDR2 SNEGSKA (reference sequence). J lost 6 bases, V lost 0 bases, and 5 bases had no gene match. As DNA, the CDR3 is TGCAGTGCTAGAGATTCGGGACTAGCGTCCAATGAGCAGTTCTTC. This sequence encodes CSARDSGLASNEQFF.

Many counts were recorded for this clonotype. The rearrangement uses TRBV28 and TRBJ2-6; no firm D call. CDR1 and CDR2 from the germline V gene are MDHEN and SYDVKM. The CDR3 extends over 16 amino acids. The V end lost 3 bases, the J end lost 6 bases, and 15 bases lay between the germline ends. CDR3 amino acids: CASSFINFKAANVLTF. The CDR3 DNA reads TGTGCCAGCAGTTTTATCAATTTCAAGGCGGCCAACGTCCTGACTTTC.

This clonotype was picked up a small number of times. The chain combines TRBV11-1 with TRBJ2-7, with D unresolved. This CDR3 contains 14 residues. Trimming removed 7 bases at V and 3 bases at J, with 16 bases between. The germline CDR1 and CDR2 sequences are SGHAT and FQDESV (reference sequence). The DNA for the CDR3 is TGTGCCAGCACCACGATTCTGGGTGACTACGAGCAGTACTTC. It yields the protein CASTTILGDYEQYF.